These 19 T cell receptor beta chains originate from one sample sequenced in a study of blood T cell repertoires in COVID-19. The method was immunoSEQ multiplex PCR; TCRdb's version includes in-frame clones alone and lacks a portion of them. The profile shows 200,000 to 250,000 clones, approximately 82% of them singletons. Sequenced input: peripheral blood. The receptors originated from a man over 45 with active or convalescent COVID-19.

The chain couples TRBV29-1 to TRBJ2-5; 12 nucleotides match TRBD1. The CDR3 runs to 14 residues. Germline V CDR1 and CDR2: SQVTM, ANQGSEA. V lost 7 bases to trimming and J lost 4 bases; unmatched junction nucleotides: 7. The CDR3 DNA reads TGCAGCGCCGACGGGACAGGGGGCGTAGAGACCCAGTACTTC. Encoded protein: CSADGTGGVETQYF.

The V and J genes are TRBV3-1 (or the pseudogene TRBV3-2) and TRBJ1-6, with TRBD1 matching over 9 bases. V shed 4 bases, J shed 7 bases, and the junction held 5 bases outside the gene matches. This CDR3 region has 15 residues. From germline, CDR1 is LGHDT and CDR2 YNNKEL (reference sequence). Written as DNA, the CDR3 is TGTGCCAGCAGCCTCCTGGACAGGGGAAATTCACCCCTCCACTTT. This codes for CASSLLDRGNSPLHF.

The chain has TRBV24-1 and TRBJ2-1; 14 positions agree with TRBD2. The CDR3 has 17 residues. With 5 bases clipped from V and 8 bases from J, the junction kept 10 bases outside the gene matches. Germline V CDR1 and CDR2: KGHDR, SFDVKD. CDR3 DNA: TGTGCCACCAGTGGTCCCGATCGACTAGCGGGAGGGGATGAGCAGTTCTTC. Translation gives CATSGPDRLAGGDEQFF.

The chain recombines TRBV5-1 with TRBJ2-1, with 8 bases aligning to TRBD2. The J segment lost 5 bases and the V segment lost 4 bases, leaving 5 bases of the junction unmatched. CDR1 is SGHRS and CDR2 is YFSETQ in the germline V gene. The CDR3 contains 14 residues. CDR3 sequence: CASSEAGAHNEQFF. The DNA for the CDR3 is TGCGCCAGCAGCGAAGCGGGGGCCCACAATGAGCAGTTCTTC.

This clone was observed a single time. The gene calls are TRBV7-6 and TRBJ1-1, with 9 bases identical to TRBD1. Germline V lookup: CDR1 SGHVS, CDR2 FNYEAQ. CDR3 length equals 16 residues. V was pared by 4 bases and J by 7 bases, with 13 bases of the junction left unmatched. CDR3 sequence reads: CASSSDWTGVGSEAFF. CDR3 nucleotides: TGTGCCAGCAGCTCCGACTGGACAGGGGTCGGTAGTGAAGCTTTCTTT.

V gene TRBV5-1 combines with J gene TRBJ2-2; no definite D call. The V gene lost 0 bases and the J gene lost 10 bases, with 16 bases spanning the gap. Looked up from germline, CDR1 is SGHRS and CDR2 is YFSETQ. CDR3 size: 15 residues. The CDR3 region has the DNA TGCGCCAGCAGCTTGGCCATTCTGGGCCTCCAGGAGCTGTTTTTT. Amino acids: CASSLAILGLQELFF.

The chain combines TRBV20-1 with TRBJ2-1; the match to TRBD1 covers 9 bases. The CDR3 spans 11 residues. Germline assignment: CDR1 DFQATT and CDR2 SNEGSKA (reference sequence). CDR3 protein: CIIGQGNEQFF. CDR3 coding DNA: TGCATCATCGGACAGGGGAATGAGCAGTTCTTC.

This clone was recorded only once. The chain couples TRBV6-5 to TRBJ1-2; D ambiguous. V lost 0 bases to trimming and J lost 4 bases, with 15 bases between them. Germline lookup yields CDR1 MNHEY and CDR2 SVGAGI. The CDR3 has 16 residues. The CDR3 DNA follows: TGTGCCAGCAGTTACTCCGGGGTAATTACAAGCTATGGCTACACCTTC. Its protein is CASSYSGVITSYGYTF.

Only a few counts were recorded for this clone. CDR3 nucleotide sequence: TGTGCCAGCAGCTTCGGGCCCGGGGGTTCACCCCTCCACTTT. Translation gives CASSFGPGGSPLHF. This chain uses TRBV5-6 with TRBJ1-6; a weak D match, TRBD1 (5 bases). The germline gives CDR1 SGHDT, CDR2 YYEEEE. The CDR3 covers 14 residues. Trimming took off 2 bases at V and 9 bases at J, with 12 bases between the two ends.

CDR3 coding DNA: TGTGCCAGCAGCTTAGGGGGCGGGGAGGGAGATACGCAGTATTTT. Its protein product is CASSLGGGEGDTQYF. This rearrangement joins TRBV11-2 to TRBJ2-3, with 7 bases fitting TRBD2. Trimming at V came to 1 base and at J to 5 bases, leaving 6 bases not matched to a gene. CDR3 length: 15 amino acids. In germline, CDR1 is SGHAT, CDR2 FQNNGV.

This chain uses TRBV28 with TRBJ1-2, with 7 positions matching TRBD1. Germline trimming cut 5 bases from V and 5 bases from J; bases unmatched to any gene: 11. The CDR3 loop spans 15 amino acids. Germline V CDR1 and CDR2: MDHEN, SYDVKM. CDR3 protein: CASSTTGTVYYGYTF. The CDR3 DNA is TGTGCCAGCAGTACGACCGGGACAGTCTATTATGGCTACACCTTC.

The genes are TRBV28 and TRBJ2-3; possible D gene TRBD2, 5 bases. This CDR3 has 17 amino acids. V was shortened by 3 bases and J by 0 bases, with 16 bases between the two germline ends. Germline lookup yields CDR1 MDHEN and CDR2 SYDVKM. CDR3 coding DNA: TGTGCCAGCAGTTTCTTGGGAAAAGCGGTTAGCACAGATACGCAGTATTTT. Translating gives CASSFLGKAVSTDTQYF.

The chain employs TRBV5-5 and TRBJ2-1, with a tentative D call TRBD2 (6 bases). CDR1 SGHKS and CDR2 YYEKEE come from the germline V gene (reference sequence). Trimming removed 0 bases at V and 7 bases at J, with 14 bases between. CDR3 length: 15 residues. The CDR3 DNA is TGTGCCAGCAGCTTGGGTAGTGGGGGGTATAATGAGCAGTTCTTC. Encoded protein: CASSLGSGGYNEQFF.

The chain carries TRBV7-2 and TRBJ1-4; 8 nucleotides match TRBD1. CDR1 and CDR2 from the germline V gene are SGHTA and FQGNSA. Trimming removed 3 bases from V and 8 bases from J; junction bases left unmatched: 8. The CDR3 is 15 residues long. CDR3 in amino acids: CASSLIPGQVEKLFF. CDR3 bases: TGTGCCAGCAGCTTGATCCCGGGACAGGTGGAAAAACTGTTTTTT.

The chain uses TRBV19 and TRBJ1-2; 7 nucleotides align to TRBD1. The CDR3 is 16 residues long. Trimming at V came to 2 bases and at J to 2 bases, leaving 8 bases not matched to a gene. Looked up from germline, CDR1 is LNHDA and CDR2 is SQIVND (reference sequence). The CDR3 DNA sequence: TGTGCCAGTAGTATATCTTTGACAGGGCGCAACTATGGCTACACCTTC. This encodes CASSISLTGRNYGYTF.

This clone was recorded once. The chain carries TRBV28 and TRBJ1-2; D is perhaps TRBD1 (5 bases). CDR1 and CDR2 (germline): MDHEN, SYDVKM. The CDR3 has 15 residues. V shed 6 bases and J shed 2 bases, with 16 bases lying between them. CDR3 amino acids: CASSRTGRPNYGYTF. CDR3 nucleotides: TGTGCCAGCAGCCGAACAGGAAGGCCAAACTATGGCTACACCTTC.

V gene TRBV5-1 combines with J gene TRBJ2-4; D is perhaps TRBD1 (5 bases). The CDR3 runs to 14 residues. Deletions cut 0 bases from V and 10 bases from J, with 14 bases between. In germline, CDR1 is SGHRS, CDR2 YFSETQ. CDR3 sequence: CASSLVGALNIQYF. The DNA for the CDR3 is TGCGCCAGCAGCTTGGTTGGGGCGCTAAATATTCAGTACTTC.

The chain links TRBV15 to TRBJ1-1; 8 bases are a match to TRBD1. The V and J ends lost 0 bases and 7 bases, in that order; junction bases with no gene match: 4. In germline, CDR1 is LNHNV, CDR2 YYDKDF (reference sequence). The CDR3 is 14 amino acids. The CDR3: CATSRDTRGLEAFF. The CDR3, as DNA: TGTGCCACCAGCAGAGATACCAGGGGGCTTGAAGCTTTCTTT.

The V call is TRBV2, the J call TRBJ1-2; a possible D gene is TRBD1 (5 bases). The CDR3 extends over 12 amino acids. With 4 bases removed from V and 2 bases from J, the gap between germline ends came to 5 bases. The germline gives CDR1 SNHLY, CDR2 FYNNEI. CDR3 sequence (DNA): TGTGCCAGCAGTGGGACAAACTATGGCTACACCTTC. It translates to CASSGTNYGYTF.